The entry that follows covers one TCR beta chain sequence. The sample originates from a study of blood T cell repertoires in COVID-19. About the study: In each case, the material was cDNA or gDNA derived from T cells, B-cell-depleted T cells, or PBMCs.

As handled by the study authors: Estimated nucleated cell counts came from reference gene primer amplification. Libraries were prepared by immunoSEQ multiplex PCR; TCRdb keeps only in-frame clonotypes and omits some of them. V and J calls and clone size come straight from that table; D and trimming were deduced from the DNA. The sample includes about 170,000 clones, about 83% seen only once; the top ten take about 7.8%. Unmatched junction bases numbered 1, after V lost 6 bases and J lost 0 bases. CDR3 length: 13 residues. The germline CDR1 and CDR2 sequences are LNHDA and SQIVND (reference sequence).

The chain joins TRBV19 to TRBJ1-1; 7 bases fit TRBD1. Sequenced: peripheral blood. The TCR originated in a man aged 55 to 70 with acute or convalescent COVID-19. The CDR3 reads CASRGQLNTEAFF. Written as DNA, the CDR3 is TGTGCCAGTAGGGGACAGTTGAACACTGAAGCTTTCTTT.